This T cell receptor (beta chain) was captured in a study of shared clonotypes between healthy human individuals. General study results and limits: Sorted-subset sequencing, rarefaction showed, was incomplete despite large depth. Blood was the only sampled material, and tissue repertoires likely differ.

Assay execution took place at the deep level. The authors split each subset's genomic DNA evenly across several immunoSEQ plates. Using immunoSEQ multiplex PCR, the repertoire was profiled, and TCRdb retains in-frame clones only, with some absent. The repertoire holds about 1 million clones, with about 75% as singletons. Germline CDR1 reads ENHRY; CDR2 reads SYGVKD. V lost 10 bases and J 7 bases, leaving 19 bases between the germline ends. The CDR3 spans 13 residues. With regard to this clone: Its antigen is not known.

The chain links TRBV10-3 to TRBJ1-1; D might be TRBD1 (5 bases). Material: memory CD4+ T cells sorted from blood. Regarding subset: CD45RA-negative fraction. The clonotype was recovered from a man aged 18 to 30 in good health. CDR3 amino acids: CATWDREFGEAFF. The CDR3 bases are TGTGCCACCTGGGACCGGGAGTTCGGTGAAGCTTTCTTT.